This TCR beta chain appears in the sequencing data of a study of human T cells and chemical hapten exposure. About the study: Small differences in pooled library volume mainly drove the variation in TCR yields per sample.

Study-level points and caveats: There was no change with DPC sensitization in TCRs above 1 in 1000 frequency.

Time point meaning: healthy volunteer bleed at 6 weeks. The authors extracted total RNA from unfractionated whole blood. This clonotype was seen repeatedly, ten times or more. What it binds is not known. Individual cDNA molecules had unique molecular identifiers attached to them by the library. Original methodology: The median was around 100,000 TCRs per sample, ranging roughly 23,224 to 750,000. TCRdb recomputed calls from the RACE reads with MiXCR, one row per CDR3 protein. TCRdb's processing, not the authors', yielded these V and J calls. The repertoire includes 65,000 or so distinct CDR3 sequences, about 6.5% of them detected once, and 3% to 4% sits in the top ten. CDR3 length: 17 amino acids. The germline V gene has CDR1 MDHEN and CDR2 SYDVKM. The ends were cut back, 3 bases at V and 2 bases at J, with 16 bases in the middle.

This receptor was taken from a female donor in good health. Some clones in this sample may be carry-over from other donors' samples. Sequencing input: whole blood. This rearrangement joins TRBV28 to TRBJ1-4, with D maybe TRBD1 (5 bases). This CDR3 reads CASSFFGGGTTNEKLFF. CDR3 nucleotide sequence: TGTGCCAGCAGTTTCTTTGGTGGAGGGACGACTAATGAAAAACTGTTTTTT.